This is a list of T cell receptor beta chains from one sample in a study of long-term antiretroviral therapy in people with HIV. Data came from immunoSEQ multiplex PCR; TCRdb stores just in-frame clones and leaves some out. The repertoire holds about 21,000 clones, with 88% as singletons. The sequenced sample was unsorted PBMCs, obtained 2.3 years after starting antiretroviral therapy. The receptors here all came from a man aged 55 to 69 with HIV. Each CDR3 is given with its conserved first and last residue. The D gene is left open where the match is weak. Not all rows give a size; the values are once, few, many and, for expanded clones, a class.

NA	TRBV6-4	NA	19	TRBJ1-5	CASSDVKGPQPYSNQPQHF	TGTGCCAGCAGTGACGTCAAGGGGCCCCAACCGTATAGCAATCAGCCCCAGCATTTT
NA	TRBV5-8	NA	18	TRBJ1-3	CASSYPRPGTNSGNTIYF	TGTGCCAGCAGCTACCCTCGTCCCGGGACAAACTCTGGAAACACCATATATTTT
TRBD2	TRBV2	NA	13	TRBJ2-7	CASEPGLRYEQYF	TGTGCCAGTGAACCGGGACTACGTTACGAGCAGTACTTC
NA	TRBV7-9	once	16	TRBJ2-7	CASSSLSGQESYEQYF	TGTGCCAGCAGCTCGCTCTCTGGGCAGGAATCCTACGAGCAGTACTTC
TRBD1	TRBV7-9	NA	16	TRBJ1-2	CASSGVDREIDYGYTF	TGTGCCAGCAGCGGTGTTGACAGGGAAATAGACTATGGCTACACCTTC
NA	TRBV6-5	NA	14	TRBJ1-1	CASSYGRPNTEAFF	TGTGCCAGCAGCTACGGACGGCCGAACACTGAAGCTTTCTTT
NA	TRBV5-4	NA	15	TRBJ2-7	CASSPWDFASYEQYF	TGTGCCAGCAGCCCGTGGGACTTCGCTTCCTACGAGCAGTACTTC
NA	TRBV5-1	few	15	TRBJ1-5	CASSFTGQENQPQHF	TGCGCCAGCAGCTTTACAGGGCAGGAGAATCAGCCCCAGCATTTT
NA	TRBV5-4	NA	15	TRBJ2-1	CASSLDGPKYNEQFF	TGTGCCAGCAGCTTGGACGGCCCAAAGTACAATGAGCAGTTCTTC
NA	TRBV11-2	NA	12	TRBJ2-7	CASSLNPYEQYF	TGTGCCAGCAGCCTAAACCCCTACGAGCAGTACTTC
TRBD2	TRBV4-2	NA	16	TRBJ2-3	CASSQDRLAYTDTQYF	TGTGCCAGCAGCCAAGATAGACTAGCGTACACAGATACGCAGTATTTT
NA	TRBV15	once	14	TRBJ1-1	CATSSRGMGTEAFF	TGTGCCACCAGCAGTCGGGGGATGGGCACTGAAGCTTTCTTT
TRBD1	TRBV9	NA	16	TRBJ2-1	CASSGGQGGSYNEQFF	TGTGCCAGCAGCGGCGGACAGGGGGGTTCCTACAATGAGCAGTTCTTC
NA	TRBV9	once	13	TRBJ2-5	CASGGDLGETQYF	TGTGCCAGCGGAGGGGACCTAGGAGAGACCCAGTACTTC
NA	TRBV7-6	once	14	TRBJ2-5	CASSLGLGVETQYF	TGTGCCAGCAGCTTAGGGCTAGGCGTGGAGACCCAGTACTTC
NA	TRBV7-2	NA	14	TRBJ1-1	CASSVGRRDTEAFF	TGTGCCAGCAGCGTGGGGCGCCGGGACACTGAAGCTTTCTTT
NA	TRBV11-1	NA	14	TRBJ1-2	CASSGYRDSYGYTF	TGTGCCAGCAGCGGCTACAGGGATAGCTATGGCTACACCTTC
NA	TRBV4-1	NA	16	TRBJ2-3	CASSQEAAPSTDTQYF	TGCGCCAGCAGCCAAGAAGCAGCGCCCAGCACAGATACGCAGTATTTT
NA	TRBV7-2	NA	15	TRBJ1-3	CASSSTGLLGNTIYF	TGTGCCAGCAGTTCAACAGGGCTTTTGGGAAACACCATATATTTT
NA	TRBV25-1	once	14	TRBJ2-5	CASSFTGGSETQYF	TGTGCCAGCAGTTTTACAGGTGGCTCAGAGACCCAGTACTTC
NA	TRBV2	NA	16	TRBJ2-7	CASSEGPAGGYYEQYF	TGTGCCAGCAGTGAAGGGCCAGCGGGCGGATACTACGAGCAGTACTTC
NA	TRBV7-2	NA	13	TRBJ2-5	CASSLFGQETQYF	TGTGCCAGCAGCTTATTCGGTCAAGAGACCCAGTACTTC
NA	TRBV7-2	once	14	TRBJ2-2	CASSPVRLTGELFF	TGTGCCAGCAGCCCCGTGAGACTCACCGGGGAGCTGTTTTTT
NA	TRBV5-1	once	15	TRBJ2-1	CASSLAANSYNEQFF	TGCGCCAGCAGCTTGGCGGCAAACTCCTACAATGAGCAGTTCTTC
TRBD2	TRBV4-3	NA	18	TRBJ2-5	CASSQDFRPSGAQETQYF	TGCGCCAGCAGCCAAGACTTTAGGCCTAGCGGGGCCCAAGAGACCCAGTACTTC
NA	TRBV4-3	NA	18	TRBJ2-3	CASSQDAGRAGITDTQYF	TGCGCCAGCAGCCAAGATGCGGGCCGGGCCGGAATCACAGATACGCAGTATTTT
TRBD1	TRBV4-2	NA	16	TRBJ1-6	CASSQEGQGTFSPLHF	TGTGCCAGCAGCCAAGAAGGACAGGGGACCTTTTCACCCCTCCACTTT
NA	TRBV7-9	NA	13	TRBJ1-2	CASSLESGAGYTF	TGTGCCAGCAGCTTAGAATCGGGCGCTGGCTACACCTTC
NA	TRBV6-5	once	14	TRBJ2-3	CATYPSASTDTQYF	TGTGCCACCTACCCTAGTGCTAGCACAGATACGCAGTATTTT
NA	TRBV19	NA	16	TRBJ1-6	CASRKVSLRDNSPLHF	TGTGCCAGTCGCAAGGTCTCCCTGCGGGATAATTCACCCCTCCACTTT
NA	TRBV6-1	NA	15	TRBJ1-3	CASSEVAVGGNTIYF	TGTGCCAGCAGTGAAGTGGCAGTCGGAGGAAACACCATATATTTT
TRBD2	TRBV5-3	NA	18	TRBJ2-7	CARSPTPYDKRDSYEQYF	TGTGCCAGAAGCCCCACCCCTTACGACAAGCGGGACTCCTACGAGCAGTACTTC
TRBD2	TRBV6-5	NA	15	TRBJ2-7	CASSWELAGVNEQYF	TGTGCCAGCAGTTGGGAACTAGCGGGGGTCAACGAGCAGTACTTC
NA	TRBV15	NA	15	TRBJ2-1	CATSRDPTRNNEQFF	TGTGCCACCAGCAGAGACCCCACTCGAAACAATGAGCAGTTCTTC
NA	TRBV4-2	NA	15	TRBJ2-5	CASSRHQGDQETQYF	TGTGCCAGCAGCCGGCACCAAGGCGATCAAGAGACCCAGTACTTC
TRBD2	TRBV11-2	NA	17	TRBJ2-5	CASSLGRLAGQQETQYF	TGTGCCAGCAGCTTAGGCCGACTAGCGGGGCAACAAGAGACCCAGTACTTC
NA	TRBV10-3	NA	16	TRBJ1-3	CAISESIGGRGNTIYF	TGTGCCATCAGTGAGTCGATCGGGGGGCGAGGAAACACCATATATTTT
NA	TRBV7-6	NA	17	TRBJ2-7	CASSPRVTGTISSEQYF	TGTGCCAGCAGCCCAAGGGTGACTGGGACAATCTCCTCCGAGCAGTACTTC
TRBD2	TRBV4-1	once	18	TRBJ2-2	CASSQETASGTDTGELFF	TGCGCCAGCAGCCAAGAGACCGCTAGCGGGACGGACACCGGGGAGCTGTTTTTT
NA	TRBV5-1	NA	14	TRBJ1-1	CASSPGLTNTEAFF	TGCGCCAGCAGCCCCGGCCTGACAAACACTGAAGCTTTCTTT
NA	TRBV9	NA	14	TRBJ2-7	CASSGTTSSYEQYF	TGTGCCAGCAGCGGAACTACGAGCTCCTACGAGCAGTACTTC
TRBD2	TRBV27	NA	17	TRBJ2-3	CASRSLVTSLLSDTQYF	TGTGCCAGCAGAAGCCTAGTGACTAGCCTATTATCGGATACGCAGTATTTT
NA	TRBV5-1	NA	13	TRBJ2-5	CASSLGVAVTQYF	TGCGCCAGCAGCTTGGGTGTAGCCGTCACCCAGTACTTC
TRBD1	TRBV2	NA	15	TRBJ1-5	CASSPRTGGNQPQHF	TGTGCCAGCAGTCCTAGGACAGGGGGCAATCAGCCCCAGCATTTT
NA	TRBV5-1	NA	19	TRBJ2-3	CASISGTGRGAGRPDTQYF	TGCGCCAGCATCTCTGGGACAGGCCGAGGAGCGGGAAGGCCAGATACGCAGTATTTT
NA	TRBV6-6	NA	11	TRBJ2-5	CASSPSSIQYF	TGTGCCAGCAGCCCCTCGTCAATTCAGTACTTC